This T cell receptor beta chain was sequenced in a study of blood T cell repertoires in COVID-19. Profiled with immunoSEQ multiplex PCR; TCRdb holds only in-frame clones, not every one. The sample contains fewer than 700,000 clones, 85% to 90% of which appear only once. Germline V lookup: CDR1 SGHRS, CDR2 YFSETQ. This CDR3 comprises 12 residues. The V end lost 0 bases, the J end lost 7 bases, and 7 bases lay between the germline ends. Sequenced: peripheral blood. The chain has TRBV5-1 and TRBJ1-2; no definite D call. This TCR was recovered from a woman between 50 and 59 years old with COVID-19, enrolled during active disease. In DNA form, the CDR3 reads TGCGCCAGCAGCTTGGCCGGGATTGGCTACACCTTC. Translation gives CASSLAGIGYTF.